This T cell receptor (beta chain) was retrieved from a study of human T cells and chemical hapten exposure. This clonotype was observed many times. TCRdb re-called the RACE reads with MiXCR, one entry per CDR3 protein. Of approximately 400,000 distinct CDR3 sequences in the sample, about 4.8% were seen once. V lost 0 bases, J lost 17 bases, and 5 bases stayed unmatched. Germline V gene lookup returns CDR1 LNHNV and CDR2 YYDKDF (reference sequence). The CDR3 is 12 amino acids. Specified time point: patch test 1, 2 weeks after DPC sensitization. As to treatment: therapeutic diphenylcyclopropenone sensitization with weekly scalp DPC.

The chain carries TRBV15 and TRBJ2-2; 8 nucleotides line up with TRBD1. Sequenced material: whole blood, taken in connection with sensitization to the hapten diphenylcyclopropenone (DPC). The clonotype originates from a woman in her forties or fifties with alopecia areata. Some clones in this sample may be carry-over from other donors' samples. CDR3 coding DNA: TGTGCCACCAGCAGAGATCATGGGACAGGATTTTTT. The encoded protein is CATSRDHGTGFF.